This T cell receptor beta chain was retrieved from a study of cytomegalovirus exposure and HLA in healthy donors. Whole-study context: Early released data comprised tens of millions of unique TCRs from HLA-typed donors.

The germline CDR1 and CDR2 sequences are MNHEY and SVGAGI. The CDR3 contains 15 residues. The PCR was carried out with 60 Vbeta primers and 13 Jbeta primers. Assay used: immunoSEQ multiplex PCR; TCRdb lists only in-frame clones, some missing. The listing contains fewer than 200,000 clones. Donors were ostensibly healthy at sampling, although undocumented immune exposures were probable. This chain links TRBV6-5 with TRBJ2-5; D not certain. Near its end, the DNA agrees better with TRBJ2-7, so the J call may be wrong. The clonotype comes from a woman in her sixties in good health and CMV-seronegative. The sample comprised PBMCs. CDR3 amino acids: CASSYSGQRSYEQYF. The CDR3 DNA sequence: TGTGCCAGCAGTTACTCAGGCCAGAGGTCCTACGAGCAGTACTTC.